This TCR beta chain was captured in a study of cytomegalovirus exposure and HLA in healthy donors. With respect to this clone: What it recognizes is unknown.

Trimming at V came to 4 bases and at J to 5 bases, leaving 8 bases not matched to a gene. CDR1 and CDR2 from the germline V gene are SGHRS and YFSETQ. CDR3 length: 15 residues. Study-wide findings and caveats: In an earlier analysis, most TCR beta V segments were productive about 87% or about 30% of the time.

The PCR employed 60 Vbeta primers together with 13 Jbeta primers. Assay used: immunoSEQ multiplex PCR; TCRdb lists only in-frame clones, some missing. This sample contains around 53,000 clones. The clonotype was recovered from a man aged 18-30 years in good health and CMV-seropositive. The chain recombines TRBV5-1 with TRBJ2-7; 11 nucleotides line up with TRBD1. The sample taken for sequencing was PBMCs. The CDR3 loop is CASSTTGTGGDEQYF. The CDR3 nucleotides are TGCGCCAGCAGCACTACCGGGACAGGGGGTGACGAGCAGTACTTC.